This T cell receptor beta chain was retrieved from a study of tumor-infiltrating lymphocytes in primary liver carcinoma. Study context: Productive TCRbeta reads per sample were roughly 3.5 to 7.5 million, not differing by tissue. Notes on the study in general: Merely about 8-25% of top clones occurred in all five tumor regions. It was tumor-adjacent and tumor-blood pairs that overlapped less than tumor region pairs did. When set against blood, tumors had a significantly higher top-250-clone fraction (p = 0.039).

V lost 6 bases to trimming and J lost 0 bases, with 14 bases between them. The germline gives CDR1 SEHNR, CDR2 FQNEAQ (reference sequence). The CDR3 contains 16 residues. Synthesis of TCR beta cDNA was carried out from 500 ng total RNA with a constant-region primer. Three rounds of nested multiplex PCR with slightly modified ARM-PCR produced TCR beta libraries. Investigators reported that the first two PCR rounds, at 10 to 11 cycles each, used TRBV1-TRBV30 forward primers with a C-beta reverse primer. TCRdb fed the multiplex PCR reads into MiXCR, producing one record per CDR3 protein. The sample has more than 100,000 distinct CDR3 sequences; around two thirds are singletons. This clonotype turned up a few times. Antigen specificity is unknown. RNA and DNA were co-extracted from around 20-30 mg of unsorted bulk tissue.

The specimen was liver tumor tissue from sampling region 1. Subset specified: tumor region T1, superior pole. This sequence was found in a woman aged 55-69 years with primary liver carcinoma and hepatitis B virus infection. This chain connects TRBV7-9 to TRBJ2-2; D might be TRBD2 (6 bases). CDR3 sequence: CASSGLWGANTGELFF. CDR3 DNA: TGTGCCAGCAGTGGTTTATGGGGGGCGAACACCGGGGAGCTGTTTTTT.